A single sample gave rise to the 26 T cell receptor beta chains below, sequenced in a study of blood T cells in healthy people across ages. PCR was performed a second time for about 6 to 12 cycles using a sample-barcoded 5' primer and a J-beta primer mix. TCRdb passed the 5' RACE reads through MiXCR, listing each CDR3 protein once. The sample includes more than 650,000 distinct CDR3 sequences, around a quarter seen only once; the top ten take over 2.5%. This sample was shared with a second study, whose subject was T cells of mothers and their children.

Sequencing input: blood. All receptors come from a boy between 5 and 17 years old in good health.

There are a few counts of this clonotype. The chain links TRBV6-6 to TRBJ2-2; tentatively, D is TRBD1 (6 bases). Per the germline V gene, CDR1 is MNHNY and CDR2 is SVGAGI (reference sequence). Trimming stripped 6 bases from V and 7 bases from J, with 9 bases between. The CDR3 covers 12 residues. CDR3 nucleotides: TGTGCCAGCAGGTGGACAGACGGGGAGCTGTTTTTT. Its translation: CASRWTDGELFF.

This clonotype appeared a few times. The chain employs TRBV7-2 and TRBJ1-2; D unresolved. The CDR3 consists of 12 residues. V was trimmed by 4 bases and J by 0 bases, leaving 3 bases between them. The germline CDR1 and CDR2 sequences are SGHTA and FQGNSA. For the CDR3, the DNA is TGTGCCAGCAGCTACGCTAACTATGGCTACACCTTC. Translation: CASSYANYGYTF.

This clonotype was counted only a few times. The chain carries TRBV29-1 and TRBJ2-4; TRBD2 is a possible D gene (7 bases). The V gene's germline CDR1 is SQVTM and CDR2 ANQGSEA. The CDR3 extends over 13 amino acids. Trimming removed 6 bases at V and 3 bases at J, with 12 bases between. The CDR3 here is CSVEGGGKNIQYF. In nucleotides, the CDR3 is TGCAGCGTGGAGGGAGGGGGCAAAAACATTCAGTACTTC.

In this sample, this clonotype turned up a few times. The CDR3 DNA follows: TGTGCCAGCAGTTTTGGACGAACTCAGCAGTACTTC. This gives the protein CASSFGRTQQYF. The V gene is TRBV12-3 or TRBV12-4, the J gene TRBJ2-7; D remains ambiguous. V dropped 3 bases and J dropped 8 bases, with 11 bases sitting between them. The CDR3 spans 12 residues.

This clonotype was counted only a few times. The chain combines TRBV7-3 with TRBJ2-3; 7 nucleotides match TRBD2. J gave up 4 bases and V 4 bases, and 8 bases lay outside the gene matches. CDR1 and CDR2 from the germline V gene are SGHTA and FQGTGA. The CDR3 runs to 15 residues. In DNA, the CDR3 is TGTGCCAGCAGCTCCAGCGGGGCGACGGCAGATACGCAGTATTTT. Translation gives CASSSSGATADTQYF.

This clonotype has a handful of counts. The chain has TRBV19 and TRBJ1-6; perhaps TRBD1 as D (6 bases). Germline values: CDR1 LNHDA, CDR2 SQIVND (reference sequence). This CDR3 contains 15 residues. V lost 5 bases, J lost 9 bases, and 17 bases lay in between. The DNA of the CDR3 is TGTGCCAGTAGTGCGACGGGGGGGGCGTTTTCACCCCTCCACTTT. Protein product: CASSATGGAFSPLHF. The full variable domain, in which reference TRBV19 and TRBJ1-6 provide the parts outside the CDR3, is DGGITQSPKYLFRKEGQNVTLSCEQNLNHDAMYWYRQDPGQGLRLIYYSQIVNDFQKGDIAEGYSVSREKKESFPLTVTSAQKNPTAFYLCASSATGGAFSPLHFGNGTRLTVT.

This clonotype came up a few times. This rearrangement joins TRBV28 to TRBJ2-3, with 7 bases fitting TRBD2. With 6 bases clipped from V and 8 bases from J, the junction kept 14 bases outside the gene matches. Germline CDR1 MDHEN, CDR2 SYDVKM. CDR3 length equals 15 residues. The CDR3: CASSPPGGGWVTQYF. CDR3 sequence (DNA): TGTGCCAGCAGCCCCCCCGGCGGGGGTTGGGTTACGCAGTATTTT.

The chain has TRBV5-1 and TRBJ2-3; 7 bases agree with TRBD2. Germline values: CDR1 SGHRS, CDR2 YFSETQ. This CDR3 has 15 residues. V shed 3 bases, J shed 5 bases, and the junction held 9 bases outside the gene matches. The CDR3 protein is CASSSFTSAGDTQYF. CDR3 sequence (DNA): TGCGCCAGCAGCTCCTTCACTAGCGCGGGAGATACGCAGTATTTT.

The chain recombines TRBV3-1 with TRBJ2-5, with D perhaps TRBD2 (6 bases). Trimming left V 6 bases short and J 5 bases short, with 13 bases between. Per germline, CDR1 LGHDT and CDR2 YNNKEL (reference sequence). This CDR3 region has 13 residues. The CDR3, as DNA: TGTGCCAGCAGGTATCGGGGAGGCGAGACCCAGTACTTC. Protein: CASRYRGGETQYF.

The V gene is TRBV5-1, the J gene TRBJ2-1; the D gene could be TRBD1 or TRBD2 (5 bases each). Germline V lookup: CDR1 SGHRS, CDR2 YFSETQ. The CDR3 runs to 15 residues. V was pared by 0 bases and J by 6 bases, with 13 bases between. CDR3 protein: CASSLGWGTPNEQFF. The CDR3 coding sequence is TGCGCCAGCAGCTTGGGGTGGGGGACCCCCAATGAGCAGTTCTTC.

In its sample, this clonotype was seen many times. The J gene is TRBJ2-5, the V gene TRBV3-1, with 10 bases lining up with TRBD2. The length of the CDR3 is 16 residues. V dropped 0 bases and J dropped 0; count of bases not matched to a gene: 1. Germline CDR1 is LGHDT and CDR2 is YNNKEL (reference sequence). CDR3 nucleotide sequence: TGTGCCAGCAGCCAAGAAACTAGCGGGGACCAAGAGACCCAGTACTTC. Translated, it gives CASSQETSGDQETQYF.

This clonotype was counted only a few times. This chain joins TRBV11-2 and TRBJ1-6, with D unresolved. The CDR3 loop spans 13 amino acids. Trimming removed 7 bases at V and 8 bases at J, with 12 bases between. Germline CDR1 SGHAT, CDR2 FQNNGV. CDR3 region: CASTPNLDSPLHF. The CDR3 DNA follows: TGTGCCAGCACCCCAAATCTCGATTCACCCCTCCACTTT. Based on the CDR3 plus reference TRBV11-2 and TRBJ1-6, the full variable domain is EAGVAQSPRYKIIEKRQSVAFWCNPISGHATLYWYQQILGQGPKLLIQFQNNGVVDDSQLPKDRFSAERLKGVDSTLKIQPAKLEDSAVYLCASTPNLDSPLHFGNGTRLTVT.

The table lists this clonotype with a few counts. The chain uses TRBV5-1 and TRBJ2-1, with no clear D. V dropped 2 bases and J dropped 0 bases, with 9 bases sitting between them. The CDR3 loop spans 15 amino acids. The germline V gene encodes CDR1 SGHRS and CDR2 YFSETQ. The CDR3 is CASSLPDRSYNEQFF. In nucleotides, the CDR3 is TGCGCCAGCAGCTTACCAGACCGCTCCTACAATGAGCAGTTCTTC.

This clonotype was counted a few times. The rearrangement links TRBV5-1 to TRBJ1-1; 7 positions agree with TRBD1. The V and J ends lost 3 bases and 1 base, in that order; junction bases with no gene match: 6. CDR1 and CDR2 from the germline V gene are SGHRS and YFSETQ. This CDR3 spans 15 amino acids. The CDR3 DNA is TGCGCCAGCAGCTCGCAACGACAGGGGAACACTGAAGCTTTCTTT. Translated, it gives CASSSQRQGNTEAFF.

The rearrangement joins TRBV20-1 to TRBJ2-5; D is possibly TRBD2 (8 bases). This CDR3 spans 15 amino acids. From germline, CDR1 is DFQATT and CDR2 SNEGSKA (reference sequence). V gave up 4 bases and J gave up 2 bases, with 17 bases separating them. The chain's CDR3 is CSAKGAGGKQETQYF. In DNA, the CDR3 is TGCAGTGCTAAGGGGGCGGGGGGTAAACAAGAGACCCAGTACTTC.

This clonotype showed up just a few times. The chain is built from TRBV12-3 or TRBV12-4 and TRBJ2-5; weak D call: TRBD1 (6 bases). The DNA end is more similar to TRBJ2-7, so the J call may be wrong. CDR3 length: 14 residues. The CDR3 region has the DNA TGTGCCAGCAGTTTAGCGGGGGCCAGATACGAGCAGTACTTC. Translated: CASSLAGARYEQYF.

This sequence joins TRBV5-1 and TRBJ1-5; D possibly corresponds to TRBD1 (6 bases). Trimming cost V 2 bases and J 4 bases, with 13 bases left between them. The germline gives CDR1 SGHRS, CDR2 YFSETQ. CDR3 size: 15 residues. The CDR3 reads CASSFGQSGNQPQHF. CDR3 coding DNA: TGCGCCAGCAGCTTTGGACAGTCTGGAAATCAGCCCCAGCATTTT.

The rearrangement uses TRBV5-5 and TRBJ2-5; 7 bases line up with TRBD1. V lost 2 bases and J lost 4; bases outside the gene matches: 8. The CDR3 is 15 residues long. The germline CDR1 and CDR2 sequences are SGHKS and YYEKEE (reference sequence). The CDR3 DNA is TGTGCCAGCAGCTTAGGGACAGCGATTTCAGAGACCCAGTACTTC. It specifies CASSLGTAISETQYF.

This clonotype was picked up a small number of times. The V and J genes are TRBV28 and TRBJ2-3; no firm D call. The CDR3 totals 13 residues. Germline CDR1 reads MDHEN; CDR2 reads SYDVKM. With 6 bases removed from V and 7 bases from J, the gap between germline ends came to 14 bases. CDR3 DNA: TGTGCCAGCAGCCCGCCCGAGAGGAATACGCAGTATTTT. Its translation: CASSPPERNTQYF.

V gene TRBV29-1 combines with J gene TRBJ1-4; D gene unclear. This CDR3 contains 13 residues. V lost 4 bases and J lost 6, with 12 bases in between. Germline V gene data show CDR1 as SQVTM and CDR2 as ANQGSEA. The CDR3 is CSVAKGADEKLFF. CDR3 DNA: TGCAGCGTTGCTAAGGGCGCCGATGAAAAACTGTTTTTT.

The sample holds a few counts of this clonotype. The chain employs TRBV10-1 and TRBJ2-3; TRBD2 matches 9 bases. This CDR3 comprises 16 residues. Germline assignment: CDR1 WNHNN and CDR2 SYGVQD (reference sequence). V lost 3 bases, J lost 5 bases, and 9 bases stayed unmatched. CDR3: CASSERRGGAGDTQYF. CDR3 coding DNA: TGCGCCAGCAGTGAAAGGCGGGGGGGCGCTGGAGATACGCAGTATTTT.

This clonotype was detected a few times. V gene TRBV7-9 combines with J gene TRBJ2-5; D is uncertain. Germline-derived CDR1 and CDR2 are SEHNR and FQNEAQ (reference sequence). V lost 0 bases and J 5 bases, leaving 10 bases between the germline ends. The CDR3 runs to 14 residues. The CDR3 coding sequence is TGTGCCAGCAGCTTAGCGGTGGGCCCGGAGACCCAGTACTTC. Translating gives CASSLAVGPETQYF.

The CDR3, as DNA: TGTGCCAGCAGACGGGACAGAGTGACGGCGAGGCCGAACACTGAAGCTTTCTTT. This codes for CASRRDRVTARPNTEAFF. The gene calls are TRBV27 and TRBJ1-1; 7 bases agree with TRBD1. The V segment lost 6 bases and the J segment 1 base; nucleotides outside the gene matches: 17. Germline values: CDR1 MNHEY, CDR2 SMNVEV (reference sequence). This CDR3 region has 18 residues.

The CDR3 sequence is CSATPGVKGSYEQYF. The CDR3 DNA is TGCAGCGCTACCCCCGGGGTCAAGGGCTCCTACGAGCAGTACTTC. The chain uses TRBV29-1 and TRBJ2-7, with D perhaps matching TRBD2 (5 bases). CDR3 size: 15 residues. The germline V gene has CDR1 SQVTM and CDR2 ANQGSEA. Trimming left V 7 bases short and J 0 bases short, with 19 bases between.

This clonotype came up a few times. V usage is TRBV4-1 and J usage is TRBJ2-3, with 14 bases that match TRBD2. There are 14 residues in the CDR3. Germline-derived CDR1 and CDR2 are MGHRA and YSYEKL. J was trimmed by 4 bases and V by 10 bases; bases with no gene match: 4. CDR3 region: CATGTSGGADTQYF. CDR3 bases: TGCGCCACCGGGACTAGCGGGGGCGCAGATACGCAGTATTTT.

The table lists this clonotype with a few counts. The chain is built from TRBV7-8 and TRBJ2-7; D is unresolved. The length of the CDR3 is 12 residues. V was trimmed by 6 bases and J by 5 bases, leaving 11 bases between them. Germline V lookup: CDR1 SGHVS, CDR2 FQNEAQ. The CDR3 spells CASSIGFHEQYF. The CDR3 DNA follows: TGTGCCAGCAGTATAGGGTTCCACGAGCAGTACTTC.